The 8 T cell receptor beta chains presented below share a single source sample, sequenced in a study of tumor and adjacent non-tumor tissue in lung cancer. This sample's RNA came from whole unsorted tissue. The normal lung tissue was taken more than 3 cm from the tumor edge. TCRbeta libraries were built with three rounds of nested PCR, modified from ARM-PCR. TCRdb independently ran MiXCR on the multiplex PCR reads; one entry per CDR3 protein. The repertoire consists of about 86,000 distinct CDR3 sequences, with more than 75% occurring once and the leading ten covering just over 20%. Sequencing input: distant non-tumor lung tissue. The source of these receptors is a woman aged 50 to 60 with non-small cell lung cancer.

The chain couples TRBV27 to TRBJ2-7; D possibly corresponds to TRBD2 (5 bases). The ends were cut back, 7 bases at V and 6 bases at J, with 13 bases in the middle. CDR1 MNHEY and CDR2 SMNVEV come from the germline V gene (reference sequence). There are 12 residues in the CDR3. The CDR3 loop is CASKESGSEQYF. DNA for the CDR3: TGTGCCAGCAAAGAAAGCGGTAGCGAGCAGTACTTC.

The chain links TRBV6-6 to TRBJ2-7; 12 positions match TRBD2. Trimming cost V 8 bases and J 5 bases; bases outside gene matches: 10. Germline V gene sequence: CDR1 MNHNY, CDR2 SVGAGI (reference sequence). CDR3 size: 15 residues. The CDR3 nucleotides read TGTGCCAGCCGAACCCGACTAGCGGGAGTACACGAGCAGTACTTC. Encoded protein: CASRTRLAGVHEQYF.

This clonotype showed up many times. J is TRBJ1-2 and V is TRBV29-1; D remains ambiguous. The CDR3 contains 12 residues. Deletions cut 7 bases from V and 2 bases from J, with 11 bases between. Germline V gene sequence: CDR1 SQVTM, CDR2 ANQGSEA. CDR3 nucleotides: TGCAGCGCCAAGAGGCAGAACTATGGCTACACCTTC. Protein sequence: CSAKRQNYGYTF.

On this clonotype: Since the CDR3 does not end with the conserved phenylalanine or tryptophan, this likely comes from a read error. CDR3 DNA sequence: TGCAGCGTTACAACGGGGGGCGCTGAAGCTTTCCAT. The encoded protein is CSVTTGGAEAFH. J is TRBJ1-1 and V is TRBV29-1; D possibly corresponds to TRBD1 (6 bases). V dropped 5 bases and J dropped 6 bases, with 13 bases sitting between them. This CDR3 is built from 12 residues. CDR1 and CDR2 (germline): SQVTM, ANQGSEA.

Of note for this clonotype: Relative to the germline gene, one junction end is altered; a read error may explain this. The V call is TRBV10-3, the J call TRBJ1-2; D unclear. The length of the CDR3 is 13 residues. Looked up from germline, CDR1 is ENHRY and CDR2 is SYGVKD. CDR3 sequence reads: CVISERVVEGCTF. CDR3 nucleotide sequence: TGTGTCATCAGTGAAAGGGTCGTGGAGGGCTGCACCTTC.

On this clonotype: The junction departs from the called germline gene at one end, perhaps through a read error. The chain has TRBV29-1 and TRBJ2-5; D gene ambiguous. From germline, CDR1 is SQVTM and CDR2 ANQGSEA. The CDR3 totals 14 residues. The CDR3 nucleotides read TGCAGCGTTGAGTTAGGAACAGTGCAAGGGACCCAGTACTTC. It is translated as CSVELGTVQGTQYF.

In regard to this clonotype: A read error is possible here, since a much larger clone lies one base away. The conserved closing phenylalanine or tryptophan is absent in this CDR3, likely reflecting a read error. This sequence joins TRBV20-1 and TRBJ1-1; 7 bases map to TRBD1. The germline V gene encodes CDR1 DFQATT and CDR2 SNEGSKA (reference sequence). This CDR3 is built from 12 residues. With V trimmed by 2 bases and J by 3 bases, 0 bases remained unmatched. Written as DNA, the CDR3 is TGCAGTGCTAGAACAGGGGACACTGAAGCTTTCCTT. It specifies CSARTGDTEAFL.

This clonotype was counted many times. CDR3 nucleotides: TGCGCCAGCAGTGAGGGGGCGAGCGAGCAGTACTTC. Amino acid sequence: CASSEGASEQYF. The rearrangement uses TRBV10-1 and TRBJ2-7, with D possibly being TRBD1 (5 bases). The CDR3 has 12 amino acids. CDR1 is WNHNN, CDR2 SYGVQD, per germline (reference sequence). V was pared by 2 bases and J by 6 bases, with 8 bases between.